The TCR beta chain under discussion was sequenced for a study of blood T cell repertoires in COVID-19. Study summary: The United States, Italy and Spain provided the acute and convalescent COVID-19 samples. The analysed material was cDNA or gDNA that came from T cells, B-cell-depleted T cells, or PBMCs.

Germline V gene data show CDR1 as SGHNT and CDR2 as YYREEE (reference sequence). The CDR3 is 16 residues long. J was trimmed by 3 bases and V by 1 base; bases with no gene match: 5. In the study's own analysis: Estimation of nucleated cell counts relied on the amplification of reference gene primers. Produced via immunoSEQ multiplex PCR; TCRdb's table is partial and in-frame only. D and trimming come from the DNA, and the V and J calls and clone size come from that table. This sample has roughly 140,000 clones, with 76% found just once. This clone was detected many times. The TCR comes from a man in his 60s with acute or convalescent COVID-19. The gene calls are TRBV5-4 and TRBJ1-4; 8 bases are shared with TRBD1. Sequenced: peripheral blood. As DNA, the CDR3 is TGTGCCAGCAGCTTGTTTCCGGACAGGGCTAATGAAAAACTGTTTTTT. Amino acids: CASSLFPDRANEKLFF.